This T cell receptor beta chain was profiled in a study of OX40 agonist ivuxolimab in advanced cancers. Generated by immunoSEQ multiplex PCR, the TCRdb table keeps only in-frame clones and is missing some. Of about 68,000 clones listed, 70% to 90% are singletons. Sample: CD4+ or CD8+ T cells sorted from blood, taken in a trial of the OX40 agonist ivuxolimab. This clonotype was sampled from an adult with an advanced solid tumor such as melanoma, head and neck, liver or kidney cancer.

The CDR3: CATSRDSFSAEAFF. The CDR3 coding sequence is TGTGCCACCAGCAGGGACAGTTTCTCGGCTGAAGCTTTCTTT. The chain couples TRBV15 to TRBJ1-1, with D perhaps matching TRBD1 (6 bases). The length of the CDR3 is 14 residues. CDR1 is LNHNV, CDR2 YYDKDF, per germline (reference sequence). The V end was cut by 3 bases, the J end by 6 bases, with 14 bases between.